This TCR beta chain was retrieved from a study of blood T cell repertoires in COVID-19. Germline lookup yields CDR1 KGHSH and CDR2 LQKENI. V dropped 4 bases and J dropped 8; count of bases not matched to a gene: 3. CDR3 length equals 14 residues. Assay used: immunoSEQ multiplex PCR; TCRdb lists only in-frame clones, some missing. This table has over 150,000 clones, around four fifths appearing once. Cohorts were based on clinical histories the participants reported. The V and J genes are TRBV18 and TRBJ2-1, with 12 bases that match TRBD2. This clonotype was sampled from a middle-aged man who had recovered from COVID-19. The sequencing sample was made of PBMCs or T cells enriched from blood (not recorded which). The CDR3 loop is CASSRLAGVDEQFF. The CDR3 nucleotides read TGTGCCAGCTCACGACTAGCGGGGGTCGATGAGCAGTTCTTC.